Included here is one T cell receptor (beta chain) sequence, with context. Its antigen remains unknown. 13 Jbeta primers and 60 Vbeta primers were used for the PCR. Only in-frame clones appear in the TCRdb table, and some are missing; sequencing was by immunoSEQ multiplex PCR. The sample records 170,000 or so clones, approximately 86% being singletons. Looked up from germline, CDR1 is SGDLS and CDR2 is YYNGEE. The CDR3 contains 14 residues. Between the trimmed V and J ends, which lost 0 bases and 9 bases, there was a span of 13 bases. These data come from a study of cytomegalovirus exposure and HLA in healthy donors. Study-level points and caveats: Despite most TCR sequences being rare, some public TCRs occurred in many donors.

This chain uses TRBV9 with TRBJ2-1; D might be TRBD1 (5 bases). This receptor was taken from a woman younger than 35 in good health and CMV-seronegative. The specimen sequenced was PBMCs. CDR3 residues: CASSVDGHTGEQFF. The CDR3 bases are TGTGCCAGCAGCGTAGACGGACACACAGGTGAGCAGTTCTTC.